The present TCR beta chain was sequenced within a study of T-cell memory formation after mild COVID-19 (dated by TCRdb to the early 2020s). Regarding the complete study: Most TCR sequence clusters were specific to one of the two donors. The cohort comprised two young, previously healthy adult volunteers, one female and one male. Longitudinal TCRalpha and TCRbeta repertoire sequencing tracked T-cell clones expanding and contracting after mild COVID-19 in a couple of donors. Beyond this particular receptor, the publication reports: Clones that contracted from day 15 to 85 showed balanced CD4/CD8 phenotypes, whereas a second wave of clones that expanded from day 15 to 37 leaned towards CD4+. Contracting CD4+ clones turned up mainly in the CM and EM memory subsets, whereas EMRA was where CD8+ clones were enriched. SARS-CoV-2 specificity was not confirmed for the second-wave clones peaking on day 37. The study covered only two mild cases, and larger cohorts including severe cases with pre-infection samples were considered necessary. Some responding clones were detected in pre-infection memory, suggesting pre-existing cross-reactive memory T cells joined the SARS-CoV-2 response.

This clonotype has just a few counts. Its antigen has not been determined. No per-base quality is available; no much larger clone lies one base away. PBMCs were isolated by Ficoll-Paque density gradient centrifugation. Relative to germline, V is missing 4 bases and J is missing 8 bases, with 12 bases of the junction outside any gene match. From its cysteine to its phenylalanine, the CDR3 spans 16 amino acids. Only the CDR3 part of the read is kept: 48 bases, read in frame from the first base. Based on the germline V gene, the CDR1 and CDR2 sequences are MGHRA and YSYEKL. Sequencing used an Illumina NovaSeq 6000. TCRalpha and TCRbeta cDNA libraries were constructed by 5'RACE with constant-segment primers, with sample barcodes and unique molecular identifiers being introduced. RNA was extracted from every sample with Trizol reagent. Library amplification was performed in two PCR steps, and a second sample barcode and Illumina TruSeq adapters were introduced in the second step. Libraries were sequenced on an Illumina NovaSeq with 2 x 150 bp paired-end reads. On the authors' methods: Reads were demultiplexed and collapsed into UMI-guided consensus sequences with migec v1.2.7. Using mixcr v2.1.11, UMI consensuses were aligned to TRA and TRB V and J templates and then assembled into clonotypes. Clonotypes were classified as expanded or contracted when called significant by both edgeR and NoisET, with noise models trained on biological replicates. For edgeR calls, a false discovery rate-adjusted p below 0.01 and a log2 fold-change threshold of 1 were applied. PCA with hierarchical clustering of max-normalized trajectories of the 1000 most abundant clonotypes was used as exploratory dynamics analysis. Separately sequenced CD4+ and CD8+ repertoires were used to assign a CD4 or CD8 phenotype to each responding clone. The public reads were run again by TCRdb, first through fastp at Q25 and then through MiXCR, and only productive beta chains were kept. Every distinct CDR3 protein forms one entry, paired with its most common genes and DNA. V and J calls and clone size were set by TCRdb, not the authors. The sample has fewer than 300,000 distinct CDR3 sequences on record, roughly a sixth of them singletons. The leading ten clones occupy around a fifth of the sample.

Sequenced sample: PBMCs or a T cell subset sorted from them (not recorded which). The sequence was collected from a man younger than 35 who had mild COVID-19 (a few samples of this study predate the infection). The sample titles of this study are shuffled in the database, so cell type and time point are left out; the donor was told from shared clones. The chain joins TRBV4-1 to TRBJ2-1; 9 central bases correspond to TRBD2. The bases read TGCGCCAGCAGCCCAATCCGCGGGACTAGCTTCTATGAGCAGTTCTTC. The translation is CASSPIRGTSFYEQFF.